Listed here are 24 T cell receptor beta chains from one sample, sequenced in a study of shared clonotypes between healthy human individuals (dated by TCRdb to about 2020). CD8 naive samples were CD45RO-negative cells positively selected for CCR7, giving a CD45RA+CCR7+ population that excluded TemRA cells. Libraries were built with the immunoSEQ multiplex PCR assay. Not all clones reach the TCRdb copy of this immuneACCESS table, which keeps in-frame sequences only. Checked studies attribute under half of the gap to unresolved V genes and leave the rest unexplained. The sample has about 820,000 clones on record, 80% to 95% of them singletons. The top ten clones comprise 24% of the sample. What was sequenced was naive CD8+ T cells sorted from blood. In the paper's terms, the cell subset or site label means: CD45RA+CCR7+. Receptors originate from a man younger than 45 in good health.

This clone was counted once. The rearrangement links TRBV27 to TRBJ2-7; 12 bases map to TRBD2. With V trimmed by 3 bases and J by 5 bases, 5 bases remained unmatched. The CDR3 contains 15 residues. Germline values: CDR1 MNHEY, CDR2 SMNVEV (reference sequence). The CDR3 loop reads CASSFAGLAGNEQYF. The CDR3 bases are TGTGCCAGCAGTTTTGCTGGACTAGCGGGAAACGAGCAGTACTTC.

This clone was seen just once. Here the CDR3 DNA reads TGCGCCGGGGCCCTCGCAGGGATCCCCTACGAGCAGTACTTC. This gives the protein CAGALAGIPYEQYF. The gene calls are TRBV10-2 and TRBJ2-7; maybe TRBD1 (5 bases). V lost 11 bases to trimming and J lost 2 bases, with 19 bases between them. This CDR3 has 14 amino acids. Germline lookup yields CDR1 WSHSY and CDR2 SAAADI.

This chain joins TRBV4-3 and TRBJ2-7, with D hard to call. CDR1 LGHNA and CDR2 YSLEER come from the germline V gene. The ends were cut back, 0 bases at V and 2 bases at J, with 11 bases in the middle. The CDR3 spans 15 residues. The CDR3 DNA sequence: TGCGCCAGCAGCCAAGATTTAGTGGGGACCTACGAGCAGTACTTC. It translates to CASSQDLVGTYEQYF.

The genes are TRBV27 and TRBJ2-1; D is uncertain. V was shortened by 8 bases and J by 0 bases, with 11 bases between the two germline ends. The CDR3 spans 14 residues. The germline gives CDR1 MNHEY, CDR2 SMNVEV (reference sequence). CDR3 region: CASPTLGSYNEQFF. CDR3 bases: TGTGCCAGCCCAACACTGGGCTCCTACAATGAGCAGTTCTTC.

The chain uses TRBV29-1 and TRBJ2-2; weak D call: TRBD2 (5 bases). Germline CDR1 and CDR2: SQVTM and ANQGSEA. CDR3 length: 14 amino acids. V was trimmed by 3 bases and J by 1 base, leaving 9 bases between them. The chain's CDR3 is CSVEMGRNTGELFF. In DNA, the CDR3 is TGCAGCGTTGAGATGGGGAGGAACACCGGGGAGCTGTTTTTT.

The chain combines TRBV7-9 with TRBJ2-1; possibly TRBD2 for D (5 bases). Per the germline V gene, CDR1 is SEHNR and CDR2 is FQNEAQ (reference sequence). The CDR3 is 12 residues long. V lost 5 bases and J lost 6, with 8 bases in between. This CDR3 reads CASSMDFNEQFF. In DNA form, the CDR3 reads TGTGCCAGCAGCATGGACTTCAATGAGCAGTTCTTC.

Only a few counts were recorded for this clone. The V call is TRBV5-1, the J call TRBJ1-2, with 8 nucleotides matching TRBD1. Germline CDR1 SGHRS, CDR2 YFSETQ. The CDR3 length is 17 residues. V trimming: 0 bases; J trimming: 4 bases; junction bases outside the gene matches: 11. CDR3 residues: CASSLGAGGEPSYGYTF. CDR3 sequence (DNA): TGCGCCAGCAGCTTGGGGGCAGGGGGCGAACCCTCCTATGGCTACACCTTC.

The J gene is TRBJ2-2, the V gene TRBV4-1, with TRBD1 as a possible D gene (6 bases). With 0 bases removed from V and 0 bases from J, the gap between germline ends came to 8 bases. This CDR3 region has 16 residues. Germline V lookup: CDR1 MGHRA, CDR2 YSYEKL. This chain's CDR3 is CASSQEGHTNTGELFF. The CDR3 region has the DNA TGCGCCAGCAGCCAAGAGGGACACACGAACACCGGGGAGCTGTTTTTT.

The DNA for the CDR3 is TGTGCCAGCAGCTGGCGGGGGGTGAGCGGGGCACTCACAGATACGCAGTATTTT. Translating it yields CASSWRGVSGALTDTQYF. The genes are TRBV13 and TRBJ2-3; 8 nucleotides match TRBD2. The CDR3 has 18 amino acids. Germline V gene sequence: CDR1 PRHDT, CDR2 FYEKMQ (reference sequence). V was clipped by 4 bases and J by 2 bases; unmatched bases: 14.

The chain is built from TRBV4-1 and TRBJ2-7, with TRBD1 as a possible D gene (5 bases). CDR3 size: 15 residues. Germline V CDR1 and CDR2: MGHRA, YSYEKL. V was clipped by 4 bases and J by 1 base, with 14 bases between them. For the CDR3, the DNA is TGCGCCAGCAGCCCCACAAGGGGTTCGTCCTACGAGCAGTACTTC. Amino acids: CASSPTRGSSYEQYF.

The chain links TRBV5-8 to TRBJ2-5; D call uncertain. This CDR3 contains 14 residues. CDR1 and CDR2 (germline): SGHTS, YDEGEE. V dropped 0 bases and J dropped 4 bases, with 10 bases sitting between them. The CDR3 protein is CASSLEWIRETQYF. The DNA of the CDR3 is TGTGCCAGCAGCTTGGAGTGGATTCGAGAGACCCAGTACTTC.

This clone was counted once. V usage is TRBV11-2 and J usage is TRBJ2-2; D is ambiguous. Trimming removed 1 base from V and 5 bases from J, with 11 bases in between. CDR3 length: 15 residues. In germline, CDR1 is SGHAT, CDR2 FQNNGV. CDR3 bases: TGTGCCAGCAGCTTAGTTCGCGGCTCGACCGGGGAGCTGTTTTTT. Translating gives CASSLVRGSTGELFF.

The chain recombines TRBV19 with TRBJ2-2; 9 nucleotides line up with TRBD1. The CDR3 consists of 18 residues. The germline CDR1 and CDR2 sequences are LNHDA and SQIVND (reference sequence). V shed 6 bases, J shed 7 bases, and the junction held 18 bases outside the gene matches. CDR3 sequence: CASSPTLSGQGRIGELFF. DNA for the CDR3: TGTGCCAGTAGCCCGACACTCTCGGGACAGGGAAGGATCGGGGAGCTGTTTTTT. Variable domain in full (rest from reference TRBV19 and TRBJ2-2): DGGITQSPKYLFRKEGQNVTLSCEQNLNHDAMYWYRQDPGQGLRLIYYSQIVNDFQKGDIAEGYSVSREKKESFPLTVTSAQKNPTAFYLCASSPTLSGQGRIGELFFGEGSRLTVL.

This clone showed up just once. The same CDR3 also results from other DNA sequences found in this sample. The chain links TRBV30 to TRBJ2-7, with D unclear. CDR1 and CDR2 from the germline V gene are GTSNPN and SVGIG (reference sequence). The CDR3 loop spans 12 amino acids. V gave up 0 bases and J gave up 1 base, with 4 bases separating them. Here the CDR3 reads CAWSVGSYEQYF. CDR3 DNA sequence: TGTGCCTGGAGTGTAGGTTCCTACGAGCAGTACTTC.

For the CDR3, the DNA is TGTGCCAGCAGTTACGAGGGGTACACTGAAGCTTTCTTT. Protein: CASSYEGYTEAFF. The V gene is TRBV6-5, the J gene TRBJ1-1, with D perhaps TRBD1 (5 bases). Germline V gene lookup returns CDR1 MNHEY and CDR2 SVGAGI. CDR3 size: 13 residues. Trimming took 2 bases from V and 3 from J, leaving 7 bases between them.

This chain uses TRBV27 with TRBJ2-7; D remains unclear. The germline V gene has CDR1 MNHEY and CDR2 SMNVEV (reference sequence). The CDR3 contains 14 residues. The V and J ends lost 5 bases and 0 bases respectively, with 11 bases between them. The CDR3 loop reads CASSTYRFSYEQYF. The CDR3 coding sequence is TGTGCCAGCAGTACTTACAGATTCTCCTACGAGCAGTACTTC.

This clone was picked up a small number of times. CDR3 region: CASSELAKNIQYF. As DNA, the CDR3 is TGCGCCAGCAGTGAGTTAGCCAAAAACATTCAGTACTTC. The chain has TRBV10-2 and TRBJ2-4; D unresolved. Germline values: CDR1 WSHSY, CDR2 SAAADI. The V end lost 1 base, the J end lost 0 bases, and 1 base lay between the germline ends. The CDR3 totals 13 residues.

This chain uses TRBV14 with TRBJ2-7; D is uncertain. V shed 1 base and J shed 2 bases, with 12 bases lying between them. This CDR3 has 15 amino acids. Germline lookup yields CDR1 SGHDN and CDR2 FVKESK. The chain's CDR3 is CASSQGGIGAYEQYF. DNA for the CDR3: TGTGCCAGCAGCCAAGGGGGAATTGGGGCCTACGAGCAGTACTTC. Looking up the rest from reference TRBV14 and TRBJ2-7 gives the full variable domain: EAGVTQFPSHSVIEKGQTVTLRCDPISGHDNLYWYRRVMGKEIKFLLHFVKESKQDESGMPNNRFLAERTGGTYSTLKVQPAELEDSGVYFCASSQGGIGAYEQYFGPGTRLTVT.

The rearrangement joins TRBV5-5 to TRBJ2-7; D possibly uses TRBD1 or TRBD2 (6 bases each). Germline CDR1 SGHKS, CDR2 YYEKEE (reference sequence). This CDR3 is 18 amino acids long. V dropped 2 bases and J dropped 0 bases, with 21 bases sitting between them. The CDR3 DNA reads as TGTGCCAGCAGCTTTTGGGGGGTCGGACAGATCCCCTCCTACGAGCAGTACTTC. This sequence encodes CASSFWGVGQIPSYEQYF.

The CDR3 here is CASSPTVVGTTNYGYTF. The CDR3 nucleotides are TGCGCCAGCAGCCCAACTGTAGTTGGAACGACTAACTATGGCTACACCTTC. The chain joins TRBV4-1 to TRBJ1-2; D is uncertain. Germline loops: CDR1 MGHRA, CDR2 YSYEKL. Trimming took off 4 bases at V and 0 bases at J, with 18 bases between the two ends. The CDR3 covers 17 residues.

The rearrangement joins TRBV14 to TRBJ2-3, with TRBD2 as a possible D gene (6 bases). Germline V CDR1 and CDR2: SGHDN, FVKESK. The CDR3 is made up of 16 amino acids. V lost 2 bases and J 1 base, leaving 13 bases between the germline ends. The CDR3 reads CASSQLWRGGTDTQYF. The CDR3 DNA reads as TGTGCCAGCAGCCAACTATGGAGGGGTGGCACAGATACGCAGTATTTT.

The genes are TRBV28 and TRBJ2-7; 7 bases align to TRBD1. Germline V gene data show CDR1 as MDHEN and CDR2 as SYDVKM. The length of the CDR3 is 15 residues. The trim removed 4 bases at V and 2 bases at J, leaving 8 bases unmatched. In DNA form, the CDR3 reads TGTGCCAGCAGTTCCCTGCAGGGGGATCCCTACGAGCAGTACTTC. Its translation is CASSSLQGDPYEQYF.

This rearrangement joins TRBV4-3 to TRBJ2-7, with D hard to call. Germline CDR1 is LGHNA and CDR2 is YSLEER. This CDR3 contains 14 residues. V dropped 0 bases and J dropped 2 bases, with 8 bases sitting between them. The CDR3 coding sequence is TGCGCCAGCAGCCAAGACCCCGGTCCCTACGAGCAGTACTTC. This translates into CASSQDPGPYEQYF.

The chain employs TRBV7-8 and TRBJ2-1; TRBD2 matches 7 bases. Trimming at V came to 5 bases and at J to 10 bases, leaving 14 bases not matched to a gene. The germline gives CDR1 SGHVS, CDR2 FQNEAQ. There are 15 residues in the CDR3. The CDR3 bases are TGTGCCAGCAGCCCCCGACTAGCTTCAGAACCCGAGCAGTTCTTC. Protein sequence: CASSPRLASEPEQFF.